The rows below give T cell receptor beta chains drawn from one sample of a study of blood T cell repertoires in COVID-19. Only in-frame clones appear in the TCRdb table, and some are missing; sequencing was by immunoSEQ multiplex PCR. The sample shows roughly 260,000 clones, roughly 90% of them seen only once. Sequencing was done on a sample of PBMCs or T cells enriched from blood (not recorded which). These receptors came from a woman under 40 with acute COVID-19. CDR3s include the opening cysteine and the closing phenylalanine or tryptophan. Each record gives: V gene, J gene, CDR3 protein.

>TRBV2|TRBJ1-5
CASSTGIASNQPQHF
>TRBV5-6|TRBJ1-1
CASRGQSNTEAFF
>TRBV7-8|TRBJ2-5
CASSLLTSGGETQYF
>TRBV12-5|TRBJ1-3
CASGFPGGGEGNTIYF
>TRBV11-3|TRBJ2-2
CASSAPDRGDTGELFF
>TRBV28|TRBJ1-5
CATDAGGRSNQPQHF
>TRBV21-1|TRBJ1-3
CASSKETGEPGNTIYF
>TRBV6-5|TRBJ1-2
CASRLAGGNYGYTF
>TRBV5-1|TRBJ2-1
CASSGGTGVAYNEQFF
>TRBV18|TRBJ1-3
CASSPQGARRGNTIYF
>TRBV5-1|TRBJ2-7
CASSLTSGREQYF
>TRBV28|TRBJ1-1
CASRHGGRNTEAFF
>TRBV25-1|TRBJ2-2
CASTYGRGRGNTGELFF
>TRBV19|TRBJ2-2
CASTLASTGELFF
>TRBV25-1|TRBJ2-1
CASSEGTDYNEQFF
>TRBV6-2/TRBV6-3|TRBJ2-7
CASSYDDRGLYEQYF
>TRBV5-1|TRBJ2-5
CASRDTQETQYF
>TRBV5-6|TRBJ2-7
CASSLVLKSYEQYF
>TRBV2|TRBJ2-2
CASKDRLGDTGELFF
>TRBV5-4|TRBJ1-1
CASSLRGTEAFF
>TRBV5-4|TRBJ2-2
CASSKQGSNTGELFF
>TRBV2|TRBJ2-7
CASSEDRDYEQYF
>TRBV7-2|TRBJ2-6
CASSLASGRRSSGANVLTF
>TRBV14|TRBJ2-1
CASSQVQGGINEQFF
>TRBV13|TRBJ1-1
CASSFGQTRRWKNTEAFF
>TRBV5-1|TRBJ1-5
CASSLAGASNQPQHF
>TRBV11-2|TRBJ1-1
CASSSGTFSTEAFF
>TRBV28|TRBJ2-7
CASSLVQGTYEQYF
>TRBV7-7|TRBJ2-5
CASSLAPSSGRAETQYF